This T cell receptor (beta chain) was observed in a study of blood T cells in healthy people across ages. Study in general: Per two T cells, about one barcoded beta molecule was captured through template switching.

Per the germline V gene, CDR1 is MNHEY and CDR2 is SMNVEV (reference sequence). V was clipped by 5 bases and J by 5 bases, with 18 bases between them. CDR3 length: 15 amino acids. Study outcomes and limitations: Across samples, TCR beta diversity tracked strongly with naive T cell percentage.

A J-beta primer mix and a sample-barcoded 5' primer were used in a second PCR of about 7 to 12 cycles. TCRdb used MiXCR to reprocess the 5' RACE reads, holding one entry per CDR3 protein. The data contain 600,000 to 850,000 distinct CDR3 sequences, approximately 25% of them singletons. As regards this clonotype: What it binds is not known.

These sequences were also reported in another study, on T cells of mothers and their children. This second report adds: Every mother produced more than 10 million TCR beta CDR3 reads, whereas every child provided several million.

The TCR comes from a boy aged 10-17 years in good health. The source material was blood. This rearrangement joins TRBV27 to TRBJ2-5; a weak D match, TRBD2 (5 bases). Written as DNA, the CDR3 is TGTGCCAGCAGTGGACTGGGAGAGGGAAGGGAGACCCAGTACTTC. It is translated as CASSGLGEGRETQYF.